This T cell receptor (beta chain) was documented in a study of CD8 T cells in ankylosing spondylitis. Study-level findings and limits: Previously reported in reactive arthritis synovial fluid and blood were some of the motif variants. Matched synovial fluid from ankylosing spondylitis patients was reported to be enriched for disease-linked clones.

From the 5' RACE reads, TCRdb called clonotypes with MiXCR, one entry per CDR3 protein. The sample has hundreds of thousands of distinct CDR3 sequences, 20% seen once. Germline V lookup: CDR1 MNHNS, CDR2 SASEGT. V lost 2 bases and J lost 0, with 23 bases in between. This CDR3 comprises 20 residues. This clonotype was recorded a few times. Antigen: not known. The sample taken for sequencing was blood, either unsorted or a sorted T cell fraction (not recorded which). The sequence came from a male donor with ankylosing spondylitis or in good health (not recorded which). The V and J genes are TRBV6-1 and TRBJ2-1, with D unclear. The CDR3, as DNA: TGTGCCAGCAGTGAAACCCCAGGCCCCCGTTTTCCTAGCTCCTACAATGAGCAGTTCTTC. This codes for CASSETPGPRFPSSYNEQFF.